This T cell receptor beta chain was observed in a study of T cell responses to AZD1222 COVID-19 vaccine (dated by TCRdb to the early 2020s). For context, the study as a whole: AZD1222 recipients given second doses at about 4 weeks or at about 12 weeks were pooled, since spike-specific TCR depth and breadth were not found to differ between the two schedules. A total of under 250 trial participants underwent TCR sequencing, of whom about 200 had received two doses of AZD1222 and about 25 had received two doses of the MenACWY control vaccine. Trial participants were enrolled by age into 18-55, 56-69 and 70-plus year subgroups, with 148, 28 and 57 TCR-sequenced participants respectively. Study-wide findings and limitations: Conclusions about previously exposed vaccinees were limited because only six AZD1222 recipients were SARS-CoV-2 seropositive at baseline. The 56-69-year group was small, and its depth increase did not reach significance, likely because of low power. Participants were mostly white British and included more females than males, and it was suggested by the authors that clonal diversity may have been underestimated. No day 14 peak-response samples were available, so repertoires were characterized only after the peak T cell response. Vaccine-associated CD4 TCRs spanned the whole spike protein, with dominant responses in regions 160-218 and 743-854. A significant rise in spike-specific TCR breadth and depth was observed after two AZD1222 doses relative to day 0 and relative to MenACWY recipients. Reportedly, close to half of the unique spike-specific TCRs recognized epitopes lying outside the regions that are mutated in the B.1.351 and B.1.1.7 variants.

About this clone: Its specific antigen is unknown. No much larger clone is present one base from it, and per-base qualities are unavailable.

Trimming removed 10 bases from V and 1 base from J, leaving 10 bases between the germline ends. The CDR1 and CDR2 encoded by the germline V gene are MGHDK and SYGVNS. Measured from the cysteine to the phenylalanine, the CDR3 is 12 residues long. The retained sequence is limited to the CDR3, 36 bases, with the frame set at the first base. The CDR3 regions of human TCRbeta chains were subjected to immunosequencing. The original pipeline was this. TCRs in the repertoires were matched against a reference library of SARS-CoV-2-specific TCRs that had been generated with the MIRA antigen-specificity platform. Breadth was defined as the fraction of unique TCRs that were SARS-CoV-2-associated, and depth was defined as the fraction of total T cells that were SARS-CoV-2-associated. Using the MIRA data, each spike-specific TCR was assigned both to the spike region to which the TCR was reactive and to a CD4 or CD8 class. Log10-transformed breadth and depth values were compared by one-way ANOVA with Sidak's multiple comparisons tests. TCRdb took this table from immuneACCESS and kept in-frame rearrangements with V and J called. Such tables lack part of the clones; where checked against another copy, unresolved V genes explain under half of the gap, and the rest is unexplained. V and J calls and clone size come straight from that table; D and trimming were deduced from the DNA. The sample profile shows 150,000 or so clones; 85% to 95% of them were found once. The biggest ten clones account for around 1.3% of the sample.

The intended sense of this specimen's time point label: baseline before first vaccination. Vaccinee samples were obtained from the UK trials COV001 and COV002, which included a single-blind randomized controlled phase 2/3 trial of AZD1222 (ChAdOx1 nCoV-19) in healthy adults. For TCRbeta chain sequencing, PBMC samples were collected from trial participants at day 0 and at day 28 after the second dose. This material consisted of peripheral blood, taken on day 0 of AZD1222 vaccination. This sequence originates from an adult in good health. The chain was built from TRBV25-1 and TRBJ2-5, with the D gene too uncertain to name. In nucleotides, the sequence is TGTGCCACCCAACACCTCCAAGAGACCCAGTACTTC. It translates to CATQHLQETQYF. With the rest looked up from the reference TRBV25-1 and TRBJ2-5 genes rather than sequenced, the full variable domain is EADIYQTPRYLVIGTGKKITLECSQTMGHDKMYWYQQDPGMELHLIHYSYGVNSTEKGDLSSESTVSRIRTEHFPLTLESARPSHTSQYLCATQHLQETQYFGPGTRLLVL.